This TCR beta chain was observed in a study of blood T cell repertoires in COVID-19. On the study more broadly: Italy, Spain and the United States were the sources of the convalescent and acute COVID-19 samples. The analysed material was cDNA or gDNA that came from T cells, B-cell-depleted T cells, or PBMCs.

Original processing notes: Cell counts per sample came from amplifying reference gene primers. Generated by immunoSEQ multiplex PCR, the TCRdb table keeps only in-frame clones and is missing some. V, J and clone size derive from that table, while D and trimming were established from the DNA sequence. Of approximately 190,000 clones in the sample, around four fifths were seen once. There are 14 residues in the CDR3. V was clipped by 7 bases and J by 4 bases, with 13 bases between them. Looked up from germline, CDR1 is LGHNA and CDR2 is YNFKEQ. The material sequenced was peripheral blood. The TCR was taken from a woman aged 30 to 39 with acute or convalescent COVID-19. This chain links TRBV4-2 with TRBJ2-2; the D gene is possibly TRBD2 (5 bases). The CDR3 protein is CASTTEVGTGELFF. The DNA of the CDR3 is TGTGCCAGCACCACGGAGGTGGGCACCGGGGAGCTGTTTTTT.